Presented here are 11 T cell receptor beta chains from one specimen sequenced in a study of cytomegalovirus exposure and HLA in healthy donors. The PCR had 60 Vbeta and 13 Jbeta primers. The protocol was immunoSEQ multiplex PCR, while the TCRdb copy is restricted to in-frame clones and leaves out a portion. The repertoire consists of fewer than 200,000 clones, with roughly 70% occurring once and the leading ten covering 1.5% to 2%. Source material: PBMCs. All receptors derive from a woman aged 25-40 years in good health and CMV-seronegative.

This chain uses TRBV7-8 with TRBJ2-7; D might be TRBD2 (5 bases). CDR3 length equals 13 residues. V dropped 2 bases and J dropped 1 base, with 6 bases sitting between them. Germline V gene sequence: CDR1 SGHVS, CDR2 FQNEAQ. CDR3 amino acids: CASSLRTSYEQYF. Here the CDR3 DNA reads TGTGCCAGCAGCTTACGGACTTCCTACGAGCAGTACTTC.

The chain is built from TRBV6-4 and TRBJ2-1; tentatively, D is TRBD2 (6 bases). The germline gives CDR1 MRHNA, CDR2 SNTAGT. The CDR3 covers 16 residues. Trimming stripped 3 bases from V and 4 bases from J, with 16 bases between. The CDR3 is CASSDSGDGMYNEQFF. The CDR3 DNA is TGTGCCAGCAGTGATTCGGGAGACGGTATGTACAATGAGCAGTTCTTC.

The chain joins TRBV7-6 to TRBJ1-1, with 10 bases lining up with TRBD1. Germline-derived CDR1 and CDR2 are SGHVS and FNYEAQ. The CDR3 consists of 15 residues. J gave up 4 bases and V 6 bases, and 8 bases lay outside the gene matches. Here the CDR3 DNA reads TGTGCCAGCAGTGCCGGGACAGGGGTGCGCACTGAAGCTTTCTTT. Its protein product is CASSAGTGVRTEAFF.

This clone was counted between two and nine times. The chain is built from TRBV19 and TRBJ2-2; D remains unclear. Trimming left V 3 bases short and J 7 bases short, with 9 bases between. Germline CDR1 is LNHDA and CDR2 is SQIVND (reference sequence). This CDR3 spans 13 amino acids. The CDR3 spells CASSIPRYGELFF. The CDR3 region has the DNA TGTGCCAGTAGTATTCCTAGGTACGGGGAGCTGTTTTTT. The whole variable domain, filled in from reference TRBV19 and TRBJ2-2, reads DGGITQSPKYLFRKEGQNVTLSCEQNLNHDAMYWYRQDPGQGLRLIYYSQIVNDFQKGDIAEGYSVSREKKESFPLTVTSAQKNPTAFYLCASSIPRYGELFFGEGSRLTVL.

The rearrangement joins TRBV5-1 to TRBJ1-1, with D possibly matching TRBD1 (6 bases). Per germline, CDR1 SGHRS and CDR2 YFSETQ. V lost 0 bases to trimming and J lost 6 bases, with 15 bases between them. This CDR3 is built from 15 residues. The CDR3 DNA reads TGCGCCAGCAGCTTGGTAGTTACAGGGAGGGCTGAAGCTTTCTTT. This gives the protein CASSLVVTGRAEAFF.

The chain is built from TRBV5-4 and TRBJ2-7, with TRBD1 identical over 9 bases. CDR3 size: 15 residues. V lost 3 bases to trimming and J lost 3 bases; unmatched junction nucleotides: 7. Germline values: CDR1 SGHNT, CDR2 YYREEE (reference sequence). The chain's CDR3 is CASSYRQGVYYEQYF. CDR3 coding DNA: TGTGCCAGCAGCTACCGACAGGGGGTTTACTACGAGCAGTACTTC.

The rearrangement joins TRBV18 to TRBJ1-1; a weak D match, TRBD1 (5 bases). The CDR3 extends over 15 amino acids. Trimming removed 2 bases from V and 10 bases from J, with 20 bases in between. Per the germline V gene, CDR1 is KGHSH and CDR2 is LQKENI. CDR3 DNA sequence: TGTGCCAGCTCACCATTTTATCCGGGGGAGAAGGTAGCTTTCTTT. Its translation: CASSPFYPGEKVAFF.

The genes are TRBV6-1 and TRBJ2-7; 8 bases fit TRBD2. Per the germline V gene, CDR1 is MNHNS and CDR2 is SASEGT. V was pared by 11 bases and J by 2 bases, with 2 bases of the junction left unmatched. This CDR3 has 11 residues. The CDR3 sequence: CAAGGAYEQYF. The CDR3 coding sequence is TGTGCCGCCGGGGGGGCCTACGAGCAGTACTTC.

The chain couples TRBV4-3 to TRBJ1-2; D remains ambiguous. This CDR3 comprises 14 residues. V lost 2 bases and J 4 bases, leaving 11 bases between the germline ends. Germline V gene data show CDR1 as LGHNA and CDR2 as YSLEER. CDR3 DNA: TGCGCCAGCAGCCAATCGAGGGATATCTATGGCTACACCTTC. Protein: CASSQSRDIYGYTF.

On this clone: Other nucleotide sequences from this sample produce the same CDR3. The V gene is TRBV7-2, the J gene TRBJ2-7; 13 bases map to TRBD2. The CDR3 length is 14 residues. J was trimmed by 4 bases and V by 5 bases; bases with no gene match: 2. Germline V gene sequence: CDR1 SGHTA, CDR2 FQGNSA. The CDR3 DNA sequence: TGTGCCAGCAGCCTGGGACTAGCGGGGTACGAGCAGTACTTC. Amino acid sequence: CASSLGLAGYEQYF.

V and J are TRBV9 and TRBJ1-2, with 10 nucleotides matching TRBD1. This CDR3 is built from 15 residues. The V gene end was trimmed by 0 bases and the J gene end by 7 bases; junction bases not matched to a gene: 6. Per germline, CDR1 SGDLS and CDR2 YYNGEE. The CDR3 reads CASSVGDRGRGGYTF. The DNA of the CDR3 is TGTGCCAGCAGCGTAGGTGACAGGGGGCGCGGTGGCTACACCTTC.